Presented here are 21 T cell receptor beta chains from one specimen sequenced in a study of T cells in Graves' hyperthyroidism and ophthalmopathy. Researchers amplified the TCR beta CDR3 regions from RNA transcripts. First-round RT-PCR of the TCR CDR3 relied on the HTBI primer set. MiXCR, applied by TCRdb to the multiplex PCR reads, yields one record per CDR3 protein. The table lists about 710,000 distinct CDR3 sequences, about a sixth of them singletons. Sequencing used blood. These TCRs come from a man in his late teens or twenties with Graves' hyperthyroidism.

This clonotype has only a few counts. A read error may produce the germline difference seen at one junction end. The rearrangement uses TRBV7-7 and TRBJ1-5, with D hard to call. CDR1 and CDR2 (germline): SSHAT, FNYEAQ (reference sequence). The CDR3 is 15 residues long. In nucleotides, the CDR3 is TGTGCTAGCAGCGAACGGCGTTTTTTAGATCAGCCCCAGCATTTT. The encoded protein is CASSERRFLDQPQHF.

This clonotype was picked up many times. The rearrangement links TRBV27 to TRBJ1-2; D gene uncertain. The germline gives CDR1 MNHEY, CDR2 SMNVEV (reference sequence). Trimming removed 3 bases at V and 6 bases at J, with 11 bases between. The CDR3 has 13 residues. For the CDR3, the DNA is TGTGCCAGCAGTTTCGGAGGGCTTGATGGCTACACCTTC. Its protein product is CASSFGGLDGYTF.

This rearrangement joins TRBV20-1 to TRBJ2-3, with a tentative D call TRBD2 (6 bases). The V gene's germline CDR1 is DFQATT and CDR2 SNEGSKA (reference sequence). This CDR3 is 12 amino acids long. V was clipped by 8 bases and J by 4 bases, with 13 bases between them. The CDR3: CSTQGGPDTQYF. CDR3 nucleotide sequence: TGCAGTACCCAGGGAGGCCCAGATACGCAGTATTTT.

At least ten counts were recorded for this clonotype. V gene TRBV28 combines with J gene TRBJ2-5; D uncertain. This CDR3 has 16 amino acids. V lost 3 bases and J 5 bases, leaving 19 bases between the germline ends. Germline-derived CDR1 and CDR2 are MDHEN and SYDVKM. CDR3 loop: CASSLRLAGLGETQYF. The CDR3 bases are TGTGCCAGCAGTTTGCGGCTCGCAGGCCTAGGGGAGACCCAGTACTTC.

At least ten counts were recorded for this clonotype. The rearrangement uses TRBV18 and TRBJ2-1, with 10 bases that match TRBD2. This CDR3 has 15 amino acids. Losses at the gene ends were 3 bases for V and 10 bases for J; bases not matched to a gene: 9. CDR1 and CDR2 from the germline V gene are KGHSH and LQKENI. This chain's CDR3 is CASSPRTSGKGEQFF. DNA of the CDR3: TGTGCCAGCTCACCGCGAACTAGCGGGAAAGGGGAGCAGTTCTTC.

V gene TRBV15 combines with J gene TRBJ2-4; 10 bases match TRBD1. Germline lookup yields CDR1 LNHNV and CDR2 YYDKDF (reference sequence). There are 14 residues in the CDR3. V lost 5 bases and J lost 8; bases outside the gene matches: 6. In DNA, the CDR3 is TGTGCCACCAGCCAAGACAGGGGGCCATACATTCAGTACTTC. As protein: CATSQDRGPYIQYF.

This clonotype was found many times. This chain joins TRBV6-2 or TRBV6-3 and TRBJ2-5, with a possible D match to TRBD1 (6 bases). Germline CDR1 reads MNHEY; CDR2 reads SVGEGT. The V end lost 6 bases, the J end lost 3 bases, and 20 bases lay between the germline ends. CDR3 length equals 16 residues. The CDR3 sequence: CASRPHRARGEETQYF. The CDR3, as DNA: TGTGCCAGCAGGCCACACAGGGCGCGTGGAGAAGAGACCCAGTACTTC.

V usage is TRBV6-1 and J usage is TRBJ2-7, with TRBD2 matching 9 bases. V lost 1 base, J lost 2 bases, and 3 bases stayed unmatched. The CDR3 spans 15 residues. Germline CDR1 is MNHNS and CDR2 is SASEGT. The CDR3 loop is CASSEEAGGPYEQYF. In DNA, the CDR3 is TGTGCCAGCAGTGAAGAGGCGGGAGGGCCCTACGAGCAGTACTTC.

This clonotype was detected ten times or more. This chain links TRBV28 with TRBJ1-2; D gene uncertain. Germline V lookup: CDR1 MDHEN, CDR2 SYDVKM. V gave up 6 bases and J gave up 4 bases, with 9 bases separating them. The CDR3 is 12 residues long. This CDR3 reads CASSTIPYGYTF. The DNA for the CDR3 is TGTGCCAGCAGCACCATTCCCTATGGCTACACCTTC.

The V call is TRBV9, the J call TRBJ2-7; TRBD1 agrees at 7 bases. CDR3 length: 17 residues. CDR1 and CDR2 (germline): SGDLS, YYNGEE. V was clipped by 0 bases and J by 2 bases; unmatched bases: 11. The CDR3 sequence is CASSVGSPGTGAYEQYF. The CDR3 DNA reads TGTGCCAGCAGCGTAGGGTCCCCGGGAACAGGGGCCTACGAGCAGTACTTC.

This clonotype was seen ten or more times. The CDR3 here is CASTTASSYNEQFF. For the CDR3, the DNA is TGTGCCTCGACGACGGCTAGCTCCTACAATGAGCAGTTCTTC. The V call is TRBV30, the J call TRBJ2-1; D not certain. V was cut by 7 bases and J by 0 bases, with 13 bases left in between. This CDR3 comprises 14 residues. Per the germline V gene, CDR1 is GTSNPN and CDR2 is SVGIG (reference sequence). The full variable domain, completed using reference TRBV30 and TRBJ2-1, is SQTIHQWPATLVQPVGSPLSLECTVEGTSNPNLYWYRQAAGRGLQLLFYSVGIGQISSEVPQNLSASRPQDRQFILSSKKLLLSDSGFYLCASTTASSYNEQFFGPGTRLTVL.

This clonotype has at least ten counts. The chain has TRBV27 and TRBJ2-1, with D unclear. The CDR3 sequence is 16 residues long. V lost 6 bases and J lost 3, with 18 bases in between. Germline V gives CDR1 MNHEY, CDR2 SMNVEV (reference sequence). The CDR3 coding sequence is TGTGCCAGCAGCTACTTAAGGTCCCGCGTCTACAATGAGCAGTTCTTC. Its translation: CASSYLRSRVYNEQFF.

The chain carries TRBV6-2 or TRBV6-3 and TRBJ2-1, with TRBD2 identical over 12 bases. V was clipped by 7 bases and J by 5 bases; unmatched bases: 6. Germline V gives CDR1 MNHEY, CDR2 SVGEGT. The length of the CDR3 is 15 residues. This CDR3 is CASNPGLAGHNEQFF. In DNA, the CDR3 is TGTGCCAGCAACCCTGGACTAGCGGGACACAATGAGCAGTTCTTC.

The rearrangement links TRBV19 to TRBJ1-1; D uncertain. The CDR3 runs to 16 residues. The germline CDR1 and CDR2 sequences are LNHDA and SQIVND (reference sequence). The germline V and J ends were trimmed by 1 base and 0 bases, with 12 bases remaining between them. CDR3 protein: CASSIGSWAMNTEAFF. As DNA, the CDR3 is TGTGCCAGTAGTATAGGTTCCTGGGCCATGAACACTGAAGCTTTCTTT.

The chain recombines TRBV28 with TRBJ2-5, with D possibly TRBD2 on 6 matching bases. Germline V gene data show CDR1 as MDHEN and CDR2 as SYDVKM. With 6 bases removed from V and 12 bases from J, the gap between germline ends came to 29 bases. The CDR3 has 16 residues. CDR3 coding DNA: TGTGCCAGCAGCCCCCTTGGGTGGGAGGAATCCTCAGTGGAGTACTTC. This encodes CASSPLGWEESSVEYF.

This clonotype was seen a handful of times. The V gene is TRBV27, the J gene TRBJ1-6; D not certain. V was trimmed by 2 bases and J by 9 bases, leaving 8 bases between them. Per the germline V gene, CDR1 is MNHEY and CDR2 is SMNVEV (reference sequence). The CDR3 is 13 residues long. The CDR3 spells CASSLKMVSPLHF. Written as DNA, the CDR3 is TGTGCCAGCAGTTTAAAGATGGTTTCACCCCTCCACTTT.

This clonotype was observed many times. The J gene is TRBJ2-7, the V gene TRBV29-1, with D maybe TRBD1 (6 bases). The V gene lost 6 bases and the J gene lost 2 bases, with 14 bases spanning the gap. The CDR3 runs 13 residues. Germline assignment: CDR1 SQVTM and CDR2 ANQGSEA. CDR3 region: CSVPGHVAYEQYF. The CDR3 bases are TGCAGCGTACCGGGACACGTAGCCTACGAGCAGTACTTC.

The chain has TRBV5-5 and TRBJ2-7; 8 nucleotides line up with TRBD2. V lost 2 bases and J lost 1; bases outside the gene matches: 2. CDR1 is SGHKS and CDR2 is YYEKEE in the germline V gene (reference sequence). The CDR3 runs to 14 residues. This CDR3 reads CASSLAGESYEQYF. The CDR3 nucleotides are TGTGCCAGCAGCTTAGCGGGAGAGTCCTACGAGCAGTACTTC.

This clonotype has just a few counts. The chain couples TRBV20-1 to TRBJ2-1; D gene unclear. The CDR3 contains 11 residues. CDR1 is DFQATT, CDR2 SNEGSKA, per germline (reference sequence). The V end lost 5 bases, the J end lost 9 bases, and 11 bases lay between the germline ends. Here the CDR3 DNA reads TGCAGTGCTCACGCCCTCGGTGAGCAGTTCTTC. It encodes CSAHALGEQFF.

This clonotype has a count of ten or more. The junction differs from germline at one of its ends, possibly a read error. The chain couples TRBV2 to TRBJ2-1, with D tentatively TRBD2 (5 bases). The CDR3 length is 14 residues. Germline CDR1 and CDR2: SNHLY and FYNNEI. The CDR3 protein is CARRRRGPYNEQFF. The CDR3 DNA follows: TGTGCCCGCAGGAGACGAGGGCCCTACAATGAGCAGTTCTTC.

This chain joins TRBV3-1 and TRBJ1-2, with TRBD1 identical over 8 bases. Trimming took 0 bases from V and 0 from J; bases not matched to a gene: 18. Germline V gene sequence: CDR1 LGHDT, CDR2 YNNKEL (reference sequence). This CDR3 is built from 21 residues. CDR3 protein: CASSQDLLTGTGSPSNYGYTF. In DNA, the CDR3 is TGTGCCAGCAGCCAAGATCTGCTGACCGGGACAGGTAGCCCCTCTAACTATGGCTACACCTTC.